The 8 T cell receptor beta chains below come from one sample, sequenced in a study of T cells after yellow fever vaccination. Via MiXCR, TCRdb re-called the 5' RACE reads, giving one row per CDR3 protein. The sample holds under 150,000 distinct CDR3 sequences, 13% to 15% seen once. Source: CD8+ T cells sorted from PBMCs, taken 5 days after the yellow fever booster vaccination. The receptors come from a man younger than 35 who received the YFV17D yellow fever vaccine.

The chain combines TRBV7-2 with TRBJ1-1, with TRBD1 matching over 8 bases. After removal of 1 base from V and 5 bases from J, the junction contained 0 bases not matched to a gene. The CDR3 sequence is 13 residues long. Germline V gives CDR1 SGHTA, CDR2 FQGNSA. CDR3 DNA: TGTGCCAGCAGCTTAGGGACAGGGACTGAAGCTTTCTTT. As protein: CASSLGTGTEAFF.

This clonotype was picked up many times. The genes are TRBV7-8 and TRBJ2-7; 13 bases are shared with TRBD2. V dropped 2 bases and J dropped 6; count of bases not matched to a gene: 4. The CDR3 is made up of 15 amino acids. CDR1 and CDR2 (germline): SGHVS, FQNEAQ. The CDR3 spells CASSLTGTSGVEQYF. The CDR3 DNA is TGTGCCAGCAGCTTAACCGGGACTAGCGGGGTCGAGCAGTACTTC. The full variable domain, with the rest looked up from reference TRBV7-8 and TRBJ2-7, is GAGVSQSPRYKVAKRGQDVALRCDPISGHVSLFWYQQALGQGPEFLTYFQNEAQLDKSGLPSDRFFAERPEGSVSTLKIQRTQQEDSAVYLCASSLTGTSGVEQYFGPGTRLTVT.

The rearrangement uses TRBV6-2 or TRBV6-3 and TRBJ2-7; 9 bases are shared with TRBD1. Germline CDR1 reads MNHEY; CDR2 reads SVGEGT. The V gene end was trimmed by 8 bases and the J gene end by 4 bases; junction bases not matched to a gene: 3. This CDR3 is built from 12 residues. CDR3 protein: CASGGQGYEQYV. The CDR3 DNA follows: TGTGCCAGCGGGGGACAGGGATACGAGCAGTACGTC.

This clonotype was recorded at least ten times. In nucleotides, the CDR3 is TGTGCCAGCAGCCCGACTAGCGGGGGCGGCACAGATACGCAGTATTTT. Translation: CASSPTSGGGTDTQYF. This chain uses TRBV4-2 with TRBJ2-3, with 12 nucleotides matching TRBD2. This CDR3 has 16 amino acids. With V trimmed by 4 bases and J by 1 base, 3 bases remained unmatched. CDR1 and CDR2 (germline): LGHNA, YNFKEQ.

This clonotype has at least ten counts. The chain joins TRBV19 to TRBJ2-3, with no clear D. Between the trimmed V and J ends, which lost 10 bases and 0 bases, there was a span of 14 bases. Per germline, CDR1 LNHDA and CDR2 SQIVND (reference sequence). The CDR3 contains 14 residues. The CDR3 loop is CAIATEDSTDTQYF. The CDR3 DNA follows: TGTGCCATTGCGACTGAGGATAGCACAGATACGCAGTATTTT.

This clonotype was recorded many times. V and J are TRBV7-2 and TRBJ2-7; D ambiguous. V shed 1 base and J shed 1 base, with 8 bases lying between them. The germline V gene encodes CDR1 SGHTA and CDR2 FQGNSA. This CDR3 region has 14 residues. The CDR3 spells CASSLEVASYEQYF. CDR3 nucleotide sequence: TGTGCCAGCAGCTTAGAGGTGGCGTCCTACGAGCAGTACTTC.

The genes are TRBV7-9 and TRBJ2-3; D ambiguous. Germline V lookup: CDR1 SEHNR, CDR2 FQNEAQ (reference sequence). V was trimmed by 1 base and J by 7 bases, leaving 15 bases between them. CDR3 length equals 15 residues. CDR3 in DNA: TGTGCCAGCAGCTTAGACCCCCGACCGGCTAATACGCAGTATTTT. Protein product: CASSLDPRPANTQYF.

This clonotype was counted only a few times. The chain uses TRBV7-8 and TRBJ1-5; a possible D gene is TRBD1 (6 bases). CDR1 and CDR2 (germline): SGHVS, FQNEAQ. Trimming took 5 bases from V and 2 from J, leaving 16 bases between them. The CDR3 totals 16 residues. The CDR3 DNA sequence: TGTGCCAGCAGCCACTACGCGGGGGGCGGCAATCAGCCCCAGCATTTT. It yields the protein CASSHYAGGGNQPQHF.